This entry lists 18 T cell receptor beta chains sequenced from one sample in a study of regulatory T cells in long-lasting Graves disease. Construction of TCR beta libraries relied on iRepertoire HTBI primers and on Arm-PCR targeting CDR3 regions. TCRdb recomputed calls from the multiplex PCR reads with MiXCR, one row per CDR3 protein. The data hold a few hundred thousand distinct CDR3 sequences, with about 22% observed a single time. The time point: persistent/refractory GD, antithyroid drugs over 5 years with positive TRAb. The TCR library was made from RNA that had been extracted from PBMCs in TRIzol. This specimen was peripheral blood mononuclear cells (PBMCs), taken when the disease was refractory, from a patient treated with antithyroid drugs. The receptor set was obtained from a female donor with Graves disease.

J is TRBJ2-1 and V is TRBV28, with D hard to call. The germline V and J ends were trimmed by 5 bases and 9 bases, with 20 bases remaining between them. The CDR3 is made up of 15 amino acids. Germline V gene data show CDR1 as MDHEN and CDR2 as SYDVKM. The CDR3 sequence: CASSHPRAFSGEQFF. In DNA, the CDR3 is TGTGCCAGCAGTCATCCCCGGGCTTTCTCGGGTGAGCAGTTCTTC. The full variable domain, its missing parts supplied by reference TRBV28 and TRBJ2-1, is DVKVTQSSRYLVKRTGEKVFLECVQDMDHENMFWYRQDPGLGLRLIYFSYDVKMKEKGDIPEGYSVSREKKERFSLILESASTNQTSMYLCASSHPRAFSGEQFFGPGTRLTVL.

The chain couples TRBV9 to TRBJ1-6; the match to TRBD1 covers 7 bases. Germline loops: CDR1 SGDLS, CDR2 YYNGEE. The CDR3 length is 16 residues. Germline trimming cut 3 bases from V and 8 bases from J; bases unmatched to any gene: 11. The CDR3: CASSETDRDTYSPLHF. In DNA, the CDR3 is TGTGCCAGCAGCGAGACCGACAGGGACACGTATTCACCCCTCCACTTT.

In its sample, this clonotype was seen many times. This rearrangement joins TRBV28 to TRBJ1-5; D is ambiguous. The CDR3 is made up of 14 amino acids. The germline V gene encodes CDR1 MDHEN and CDR2 SYDVKM. Between the trimmed V and J ends, which lost 6 bases and 1 base, there was a span of 10 bases. CDR3 loop: CASSDPQSNQPQHF. The CDR3 DNA reads TGTGCCAGCAGCGACCCCCAGAGCAATCAGCCCCAGCATTTT. Combining the CDR3 with reference TRBV28 and TRBJ1-5 gives the whole variable domain DVKVTQSSRYLVKRTGEKVFLECVQDMDHENMFWYRQDPGLGLRLIYFSYDVKMKEKGDIPEGYSVSREKKERFSLILESASTNQTSMYLCASSDPQSNQPQHFGDGTRLSIL.

The CDR3 sequence: CASSSIRRGWEQYF. CDR3 sequence (DNA): TGTGCCAGCAGTTCCATCCGCAGGGGGTGGGAGCAGTACTTC. The V and J genes are TRBV25-1 and TRBJ2-7, with 7 nucleotides matching TRBD1. V lost 5 bases, J lost 7 bases, and 11 bases stayed unmatched. Germline V lookup: CDR1 MGHDK, CDR2 SYGVNS. The length of the CDR3 is 14 residues.

A remark on this clonotype: It may be a read error: a sequence one base away is much more abundant. The chain has TRBV2 and TRBJ1-5, with D maybe TRBD1 (5 bases). The CDR3 consists of 15 residues. V lost 3 bases and J lost 6, with 15 bases in between. Germline loops: CDR1 SNHLY, CDR2 FYNNEI. The CDR3 protein is CASSDGGSRSQPQHF. CDR3 DNA sequence: TGTGCCAGCAGTGACGGGGGTAGTAGAAGTCAGCCCCAGCATTTT.

This clonotype was counted at least ten times. The chain recombines TRBV12-3 or TRBV12-4 with TRBJ1-1, with 9 bases aligning to TRBD1. There are 14 residues in the CDR3. The V segment lost 5 bases and the J segment 3 bases; nucleotides outside the gene matches: 4. This CDR3 is CASSHGQGYTEAFF. The CDR3 bases are TGTGCCAGCAGTCACGGACAGGGGTACACTGAAGCTTTCTTT.

This clonotype has ten or more counts. The rearrangement joins TRBV28 to TRBJ2-7; 7 bases match TRBD2. Germline CDR1 and CDR2: MDHEN and SYDVKM. There are 12 residues in the CDR3. V lost 6 bases to trimming and J lost 4 bases; unmatched junction nucleotides: 3. The CDR3 loop is CASSGGFYEQYF. Written as DNA, the CDR3 is TGTGCCAGCAGCGGGGGGTTTTACGAGCAGTACTTC.

This clonotype has at least ten counts. CDR3 loop: CASSLSGSLEQYF. DNA of the CDR3: TGTGCCAGCAGTTTATCAGGCAGCCTAGAGCAGTACTTC. J is TRBJ2-7 and V is TRBV28; no clear D gene. Germline CDR1 reads MDHEN; CDR2 reads SYDVKM. Trimming took off 1 base at V and 7 bases at J, with 11 bases between the two ends. CDR3 length equals 13 residues.

This clonotype was detected ten times or more. The chain couples TRBV6-5 to TRBJ1-2; perhaps TRBD1 as D (5 bases). This CDR3 contains 14 residues. V lost 0 bases, J lost 4 bases, and 9 bases lay in between. Germline assignment: CDR1 MNHEY and CDR2 SVGAGI. The chain's CDR3 is CASSYSPGTYGYTF. The CDR3 coding sequence is TGTGCCAGCAGTTACTCTCCGGGGACCTATGGCTACACCTTC.

The genes are TRBV11-2 and TRBJ2-3; the match to TRBD2 covers 13 bases. Trimming cost V 1 base and J 3 bases; bases outside gene matches: 4. CDR3 size: 17 residues. Per the germline V gene, CDR1 is SGHAT and CDR2 is FQNNGV. CDR3 DNA: TGTGCCAGCAGCTTAGGGACTAGCGGGAGCCCAACAGATACGCAGTATTTT. Translation gives CASSLGTSGSPTDTQYF.

This clonotype was seen more than once but under ten times. This may come from a read error, since a much larger clone is one base off. The CDR3 region is CASSLMATEGGVEKLFF. The CDR3 DNA reads as TGTGCCAGCAGTTTAATGGCTACAGAGGGAGGGGTTGAAAAACTGTTTTTT. This chain uses TRBV27 with TRBJ1-4, with a possible D match to TRBD1 (5 bases). Germline assignment: CDR1 MNHEY and CDR2 SMNVEV (reference sequence). Trimming pared 2 bases from V and 7 bases from J, leaving 20 bases between. The CDR3 totals 17 residues.

This clonotype was seen repeatedly, ten times or more. The chain links TRBV10-3 to TRBJ1-5, with D unclear. The CDR3 runs to 11 residues. Germline V gene lookup returns CDR1 ENHRY and CDR2 SYGVKD. With 11 bases removed from V and 6 bases from J, the gap between germline ends came to 11 bases. The CDR3 DNA reads TGTGCCCTATGCCGGGCTCAGCCCCAGCATTTT. It yields the protein CALCRAQPQHF.

Note on this clonotype: Mismatch with germline at one junction end may stem from a read error. The chain combines TRBV13 with TRBJ2-7; unclear D gene. The CDR3 extends over 12 amino acids. The V gene's germline CDR1 is PRHDT and CDR2 FYEKMQ (reference sequence). CDR3 sequence: CASSLGSYERYF. The CDR3 DNA reads TGTGCCAGCAGCCTTGGGTCCTACGAGCGGTACTTC.

The chain couples TRBV6-1 to TRBJ1-1; D unresolved. This CDR3 is 13 amino acids long. Trimming removed 5 bases at V and 1 base at J, with 8 bases between. Germline CDR1 and CDR2: MNHNS and SASEGT. In DNA, the CDR3 is TGTGCCAGCAGTAATCTGGGGAACACTGAAGCTTTCTTT. This translates into CASSNLGNTEAFF.

This clonotype has at least ten counts. The chain joins TRBV12-5 to TRBJ2-7, with D unresolved. There are 11 residues in the CDR3. Germline CDR1 is LGHNT and CDR2 is FRNRAP. V lost 3 bases and J lost 2, with 2 bases in between. CDR3 nucleotides: TGTGCTAGTGGTTTAGCCTACGAGCAGTACTTC. Its translation: CASGLAYEQYF.

This clonotype was recorded a few times. The DNA of the CDR3 is TGTGCCAGCAGCTGGGGGACAGGGGGCAATCAGCCCCAGCATTTT. As protein: CASSWGTGGNQPQHF. The rearrangement uses TRBV5-5 and TRBJ1-5, with 10 positions matching TRBD1. Germline values: CDR1 SGHKS, CDR2 YYEKEE (reference sequence). Trimming cost V 3 bases and J 2 bases; bases outside gene matches: 2. This CDR3 has 15 amino acids. Filled out from reference TRBV5-5 and TRBJ1-5, the complete variable domain reads DAGVTQSPTHLIKTRGQQVTLRCSPISGHKSVSWYQQVLGQGPQFIFQYYEKEERGRGNFPDRFSARQFPNYSSELNVNALLLGDSALYLCASSWGTGGNQPQHFGDGTRLSIL.

This clonotype was counted ten times or more. The V call is TRBV20-1, the J call TRBJ1-4; D possibly corresponds to TRBD1 (6 bases). CDR1 is DFQATT and CDR2 is SNEGSKA in the germline V gene (reference sequence). CDR3 size: 14 residues. The ends were cut back, 0 bases at V and 7 bases at J, with 12 bases in the middle. Here the CDR3 reads CSARDYRAGEKLFF. The CDR3 DNA reads TGCAGTGCTAGAGATTACAGGGCCGGTGAAAAACTGTTTTTT.

The rearrangement joins TRBV7-9 to TRBJ1-1, with D tentatively TRBD1 (6 bases). Trimming pared 3 bases from V and 5 bases from J, leaving 22 bases between. Germline assignment: CDR1 SEHNR and CDR2 FQNEAQ (reference sequence). The CDR3 is 17 residues long. The CDR3 loop is CASSFPRGGTEQTEAFF. The CDR3 region has the DNA TGTGCCAGCAGCTTCCCGAGGGGGGGAACCGAACAGACTGAAGCTTTCTTT.